Shown below are 22 T cell receptor beta chains from a single sample sequenced in a study of cytomegalovirus exposure and HLA in healthy donors (dated by TCRdb to 2016 to 2017). Receptors were amplified or captured by the immunoSEQ multiplex PCR assay. The multiplex PCR relied on a mix of 60 forward primers for TCR Vbeta segments and 13 reverse primers for TCR Jbeta segments. TCRdb's version of the immuneACCESS table is confined to in-frame rearrangements and falls short of the full clone set. An unresolved V gene accounts for under half of the shortfall where checked; the remainder is of unknown origin. The sample includes more than 200,000 clones, with about 80% observed a single time. 6% of the sample belongs to the ten largest clones. The material sequenced was PBMCs. All receptors come from a middle-aged man in good health and CMV-seropositive.

The J gene is TRBJ2-7, the V gene TRBV6-5; D is ambiguous. The ends were cut back, 0 bases at V and 0 bases at J, with 6 bases in the middle. CDR3 length: 14 amino acids. Germline assignment: CDR1 MNHEY and CDR2 SVGAGI. CDR3 nucleotides: TGTGCCAGCAGTTACTCGCCTAGCTCCTACGAGCAGTACGTC. It yields the protein CASSYSPSSYEQYV.

This clone was counted a single time. The chain uses TRBV7-9 and TRBJ1-4, with D unresolved. The CDR3 is made up of 15 amino acids. V lost 5 bases and J lost 2, with 12 bases in between. CDR1 and CDR2 (germline): SEHNR, FQNEAQ (reference sequence). CDR3 coding DNA: TGTGCCAGCAGCCCTACGAGGGTGACTAATGAAAAACTGTTTTTT. Amino acids: CASSPTRVTNEKLFF.

The J gene is TRBJ2-7, the V gene TRBV10-3; no clear D. V gave up 2 bases and J gave up 3 bases, with 11 bases separating them. The CDR3 is 14 residues long. Germline assignment: CDR1 ENHRY and CDR2 SYGVKD. The CDR3 DNA reads as TGTGCCATCAGTGAGCTGTCCGATAGCTACGAGCAGTACTTC. Its protein product is CAISELSDSYEQYF.

The chain recombines TRBV5-1 with TRBJ2-2; D is uncertain. The CDR3 totals 14 residues. Germline CDR1 and CDR2: SGHRS and YFSETQ. V was trimmed by 1 base and J by 1 base, leaving 5 bases between them. CDR3 nucleotides: TGCGCCAGCAGCTTGATCGGGAACACCGGGGAGCTGTTTTTT. Translated: CASSLIGNTGELFF.

This clone was observed once. The genes are TRBV6-5 and TRBJ2-2; 7 bases map to TRBD1. The length of the CDR3 is 15 residues. V shed 6 bases, J shed 1 base, and the junction held 5 bases outside the gene matches. Germline CDR1 is MNHEY and CDR2 is SVGAGI. CDR3 amino acids: CASRRDRMNTGELFF. The CDR3 nucleotides read TGTGCCAGCAGAAGGGACAGAATGAACACCGGGGAGCTGTTTTTT.

This clone was seen a handful of times. The chain employs TRBV6-5 and TRBJ1-2; no firm D call. CDR3 length: 16 residues. In germline, CDR1 is MNHEY, CDR2 SVGAGI. Trimming stripped 2 bases from V and 0 bases from J, with 13 bases between. CDR3 loop: CASSYIYPGSNYGYTF. The DNA for the CDR3 is TGTGCCAGCAGTTACATATACCCAGGTTCTAACTATGGCTACACCTTC.

The chain carries TRBV7-3 and TRBJ2-5; D remains unclear. V was cut by 0 bases and J by 0 bases, with 11 bases left in between. This CDR3 has 16 residues. CDR1 and CDR2 from the germline V gene are SGHTA and FQGTGA. The CDR3 here is CASSLTGRSDQETQYF. CDR3 coding DNA: TGTGCCAGCAGCTTAACTGGTCGCTCGGACCAAGAGACCCAGTACTTC.

The rearrangement uses TRBV7-3 and TRBJ2-5, with D perhaps TRBD2 (6 bases). The CDR3 covers 14 residues. Germline-derived CDR1 and CDR2 are SGHTA and FQGTGA. Trimming shortened V by 1 base and J by 2 bases, and 8 bases separated the two germline ends. The CDR3 spells CASSLSGAQETQYF. CDR3 DNA: TGTGCCAGCAGCTTAAGCGGGGCACAAGAGACCCAGTACTTC.

V usage is TRBV30 and J usage is TRBJ2-3, with 10 bases lining up with TRBD2. The V gene's germline CDR1 is GTSNPN and CDR2 SVGIG (reference sequence). Losses at the gene ends were 2 bases for V and 3 bases for J; bases not matched to a gene: 2. This CDR3 spans 14 amino acids. In DNA form, the CDR3 reads TGTGCCTGGAGTCTGGGACTAGCGACAGATACGCAGTATTTT. Translated, it gives CAWSLGLATDTQYF. Looking up the rest from reference TRBV30 and TRBJ2-3 gives the full variable domain: SQTIHQWPATLVQPVGSPLSLECTVEGTSNPNLYWYRQAAGRGLQLLFYSVGIGQISSEVPQNLSASRPQDRQFILSSKKLLLSDSGFYLCAWSLGLATDTQYFGPGTRLTVL.

CDR3 residues: CASKGGVSYNEQFF. DNA for the CDR3: TGTGCCAGCAAGGGAGGAGTGTCCTACAATGAGCAGTTCTTC. The chain uses TRBV27 and TRBJ2-1, with D tentatively TRBD2 (6 bases). The V end lost 7 bases, the J end lost 1 base, and 11 bases lay between the germline ends. The CDR3 runs to 14 residues. CDR1 MNHEY and CDR2 SMNVEV come from the germline V gene (reference sequence).

This chain links TRBV27 with TRBJ2-5; D possibly corresponds to TRBD1 (5 bases). The CDR3 sequence is 15 residues long. The V end was cut by 2 bases, the J end by 2 bases, with 12 bases between. The germline gives CDR1 MNHEY, CDR2 SMNVEV (reference sequence). The CDR3 spells CASSLGAAPQETQYF. CDR3 DNA sequence: TGTGCCAGCAGTTTAGGGGCAGCCCCTCAAGAGACCCAGTACTTC.

The CDR3 coding sequence is TGTGCCAGCAGCCCGCGGGGGGGCGACTATGGCTACACCTTC. This sequence encodes CASSPRGGDYGYTF. The chain carries TRBV7-6 and TRBJ1-2, with a tentative D call TRBD1 (6 bases). CDR3 size: 14 residues. Trimming left V 5 bases short and J 3 bases short, with 13 bases between. In germline, CDR1 is SGHVS, CDR2 FNYEAQ.

As concerns this clone: A junction end diverges from the germline sequence, so it may reflect a read error. V and J are TRBV7-7 and TRBJ2-1; 11 bases match TRBD2. Germline V gene lookup returns CDR1 SSHAT and CDR2 FNYEAQ (reference sequence). The CDR3 length is 16 residues. The CDR3 is CASSQLAGEPHNEQFF. CDR3 in DNA: TGTGCTAGCAGCCAACTAGCGGGAGAGCCTCACAATGAGCAGTTCTTC. Full variable domain (rest looked up from reference TRBV7-7 and TRBJ2-1): GAGVSQSPRYKVTKRGQDVTLRCDPISSHATLYWYQQALGQGPEFLTYFNYEAQPDKSGLPSDRFSAERPEGSISTLTIQRTEQRDSAMYRCASSQLAGEPHNEQFFGPGTRLTVL.

The chain carries TRBV30 and TRBJ1-5; TRBD1 is a possible D gene (5 bases). V lost 8 bases, J lost 7 bases, and 18 bases lay in between. This CDR3 is 13 amino acids long. The germline gives CDR1 GTSNPN, CDR2 SVGIG (reference sequence). CDR3 nucleotides: TGTGCCGGAGGGACGAGGGCCGGGCAGCCCCAGCATTTT. Protein: CAGGTRAGQPQHF.

V usage is TRBV7-6 and J usage is TRBJ2-5, with TRBD1 matching 8 bases. J was trimmed by 4 bases and V by 5 bases; bases with no gene match: 9. The CDR3 has 15 amino acids. Per the germline V gene, CDR1 is SGHVS and CDR2 is FNYEAQ. The CDR3 DNA reads as TGTGCCAGCAGCCTAAGGACAGGGTTTCCAGAGACCCAGTACTTC. It codes for CASSLRTGFPETQYF.

This chain uses TRBV27 with TRBJ2-4; possible D gene TRBD1, 6 bases. Trimming took 5 bases from V and 3 from J, leaving 11 bases between them. CDR1 and CDR2 from the germline V gene are MNHEY and SMNVEV (reference sequence). The CDR3 extends over 14 amino acids. In nucleotides, the CDR3 is TGTGCCAGCAGTCCCCAGGGGCGCAAAAACATTCAGTACTTC. It encodes CASSPQGRKNIQYF.

About this clone itself: The identical CDR3 is also encoded by other nucleotide sequences in the sample. CDR3 in DNA: TGTGCCAGCAGCTTGGCGGGTATGAACACTGAAGCTTTCTTT. Translating gives CASSLAGMNTEAFF. This chain connects TRBV5-5 to TRBJ1-1; no definite D call. The germline V gene encodes CDR1 SGHKS and CDR2 YYEKEE (reference sequence). V was cut by 0 bases and J by 0 bases, with 6 bases left in between. This CDR3 is 14 amino acids long.

J is TRBJ2-3 and V is TRBV6-5; tentative D call: TRBD1 (5 bases). Trimming removed 5 bases at V and 0 bases at J, with 9 bases between. The CDR3 has 14 amino acids. Per germline, CDR1 MNHEY and CDR2 SVGAGI. CDR3 loop: CASSKQASTDTQYF. As DNA, the CDR3 is TGTGCCAGCAGTAAACAGGCGAGCACAGATACGCAGTATTTT.

This clone has only one observation. The chain is built from TRBV10-3 and TRBJ2-5, with 14 positions matching TRBD2. With 10 bases clipped from V and 5 bases from J, the junction kept 3 bases outside the gene matches. CDR1 ENHRY and CDR2 SYGVKD come from the germline V gene. The CDR3 contains 13 residues. The CDR3 DNA is TGTGCCACCAGACTAGCGGGAGGGGAGACCCAGTACTTC. Protein sequence: CATRLAGGETQYF.

This clone occurred once. The V and J genes are TRBV29-1 and TRBJ1-2; perhaps TRBD1 as D (5 bases). The CDR3 totals 11 residues. Trimming removed 7 bases from V and 4 bases from J, with 10 bases in between. Germline V gives CDR1 SQVTM, CDR2 ANQGSEA. The CDR3 DNA reads as TGCAGCGCCGAAGACAGCTATGGCTACACCTTC. Its protein product is CSAEDSYGYTF.

The V and J genes are TRBV9 and TRBJ2-1; maybe TRBD2 (5 bases). The CDR3 runs to 14 residues. Germline-derived CDR1 and CDR2 are SGDLS and YYNGEE. The germline V and J ends were trimmed by 4 bases and 6 bases, with 14 bases remaining between them. The CDR3 DNA is TGTGCCAGCAGCCCCCCGTTAGCGCTCAATGAGCAGTTCTTC. Translated: CASSPPLALNEQFF.

The V gene is TRBV4-2, the J gene TRBJ2-3, with 8 bases identical to TRBD1. V lost 1 base, J lost 1 base, and 1 base stayed unmatched. Germline values: CDR1 LGHNA, CDR2 YNFKEQ. CDR3 length equals 15 residues. The CDR3 DNA reads as TGTGCCAGCAGCCAAGCGGACAGGGGCACAGATACGCAGTATTTT. It yields the protein CASSQADRGTDTQYF.